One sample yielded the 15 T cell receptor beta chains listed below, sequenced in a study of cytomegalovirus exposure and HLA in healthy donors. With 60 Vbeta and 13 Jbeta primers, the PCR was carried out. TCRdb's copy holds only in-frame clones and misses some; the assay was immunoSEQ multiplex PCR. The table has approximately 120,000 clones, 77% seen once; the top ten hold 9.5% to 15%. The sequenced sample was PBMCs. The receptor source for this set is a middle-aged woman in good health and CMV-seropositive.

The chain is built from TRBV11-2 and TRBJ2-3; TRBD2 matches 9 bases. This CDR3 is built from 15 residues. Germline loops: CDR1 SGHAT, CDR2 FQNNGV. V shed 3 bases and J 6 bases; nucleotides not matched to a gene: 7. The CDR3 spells CASSFGIAGDDTQYF. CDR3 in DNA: TGTGCCAGCAGCTTTGGAATAGCGGGAGATGATACGCAGTATTTT.

The CDR3 reads CASSPGTGTLTQHF. CDR3 sequence (DNA): TGTGCCAGCAGCCCCGGGACAGGGACTTTGACCCAGCATTTT. V and J are TRBV7-8 and TRBJ1-5; 9 positions match TRBD1. Germline CDR1 is SGHVS and CDR2 is FQNEAQ. There are 14 residues in the CDR3. Losses at the gene ends were 5 bases for V and 11 bases for J; bases not matched to a gene: 10.

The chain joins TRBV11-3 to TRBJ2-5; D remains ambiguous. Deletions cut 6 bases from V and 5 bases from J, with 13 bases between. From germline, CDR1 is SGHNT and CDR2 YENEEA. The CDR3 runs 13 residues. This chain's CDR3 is CASSEMATETQYF. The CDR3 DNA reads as TGTGCCAGCAGTGAAATGGCCACGGAGACCCAGTACTTC.

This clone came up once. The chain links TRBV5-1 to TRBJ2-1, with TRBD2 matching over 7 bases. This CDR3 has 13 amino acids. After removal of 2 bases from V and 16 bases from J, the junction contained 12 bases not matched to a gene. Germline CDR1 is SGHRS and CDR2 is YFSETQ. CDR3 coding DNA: TGCGCCAGCAGCTTTACTAGCGACCAGTCCCCCTTCTTC. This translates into CASSFTSDQSPFF. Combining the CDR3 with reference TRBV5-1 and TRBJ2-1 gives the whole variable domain KAGVTQTPRYLIKTRGQQVTLSCSPISGHRSVSWYQQTPGQGLQFLFEYFSETQRNKGNFPGRFSGRQFSNSRSEMNVSTLELGDSALYLCASSFTSDQSPFFGPGTRLTVL.

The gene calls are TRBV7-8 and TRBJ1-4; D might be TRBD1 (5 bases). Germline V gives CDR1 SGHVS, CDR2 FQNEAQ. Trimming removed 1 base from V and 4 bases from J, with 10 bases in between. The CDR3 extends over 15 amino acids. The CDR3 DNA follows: TGTGCCAGCAGCTTAGATGGCAGGGATAATGAAAAACTGTTTTTT. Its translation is CASSLDGRDNEKLFF.

The CDR3 DNA sequence: TGTGCCAGCAGCTTTTTGGCGGGAGGACGCACAGATACGCAGTATTTT. Translation gives CASSFLAGGRTDTQYF. The chain employs TRBV11-2 and TRBJ2-3; 8 positions match TRBD2. The V gene's germline CDR1 is SGHAT and CDR2 FQNNGV. This CDR3 region has 16 residues. Trimming cost V 3 bases and J 1 base; bases outside gene matches: 6.

CDR3 loop: CASSEQGTYGYTF. As DNA, the CDR3 is TGTGCCAGCAGCGAACAGGGTACCTATGGCTACACCTTC. V is TRBV6-5 and J is TRBJ1-2, with D possibly being TRBD1 (6 bases). Germline CDR1 reads MNHEY; CDR2 reads SVGAGI. The CDR3 extends over 13 amino acids. Trimming removed 6 bases from V and 4 bases from J, with 12 bases in between.

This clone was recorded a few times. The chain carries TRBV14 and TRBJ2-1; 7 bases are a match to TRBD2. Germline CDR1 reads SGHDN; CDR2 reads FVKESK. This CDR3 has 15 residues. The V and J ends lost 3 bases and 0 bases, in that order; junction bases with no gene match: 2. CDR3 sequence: CASSHLAVSYNEQFF. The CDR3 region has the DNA TGTGCCAGCAGCCACCTAGCGGTCTCCTACAATGAGCAGTTCTTC. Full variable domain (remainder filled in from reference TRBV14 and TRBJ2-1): EAGVTQFPSHSVIEKGQTVTLRCDPISGHDNLYWYRRVMGKEIKFLLHFVKESKQDESGMPNNRFLAERTGGTYSTLKVQPAELEDSGVYFCASSHLAVSYNEQFFGPGTRLTVL.

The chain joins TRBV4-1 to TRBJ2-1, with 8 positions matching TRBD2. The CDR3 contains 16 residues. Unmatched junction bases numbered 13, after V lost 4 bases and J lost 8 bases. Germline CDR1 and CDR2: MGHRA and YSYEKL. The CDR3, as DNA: TGCGCCAGCAGCCTTTTTGGAGCGGGGGCAGGAGATGAGCAGTTCTTC. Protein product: CASSLFGAGAGDEQFF.

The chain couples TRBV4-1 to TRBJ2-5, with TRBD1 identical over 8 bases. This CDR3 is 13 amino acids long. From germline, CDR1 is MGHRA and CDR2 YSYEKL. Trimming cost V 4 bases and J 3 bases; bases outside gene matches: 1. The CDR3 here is CASSRTGKETQYF. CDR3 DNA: TGCGCCAGCAGCCGGACAGGGAAAGAGACCCAGTACTTC.

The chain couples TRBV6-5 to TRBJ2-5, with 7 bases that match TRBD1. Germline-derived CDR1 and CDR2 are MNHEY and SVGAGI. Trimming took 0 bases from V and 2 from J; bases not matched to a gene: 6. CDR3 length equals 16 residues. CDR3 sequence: CASSYSPGGKQETQYF. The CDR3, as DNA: TGTGCCAGCAGTTACTCGCCAGGGGGAAAACAAGAGACCCAGTACTTC.

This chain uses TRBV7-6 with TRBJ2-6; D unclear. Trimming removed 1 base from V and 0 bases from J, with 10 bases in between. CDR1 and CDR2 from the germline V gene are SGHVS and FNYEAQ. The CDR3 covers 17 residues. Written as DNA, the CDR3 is TGTGCCAGCAGCTTAGTTCCGTTGAGCTCTGGGGCCAACGTCCTGACTTTC. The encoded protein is CASSLVPLSSGANVLTF.

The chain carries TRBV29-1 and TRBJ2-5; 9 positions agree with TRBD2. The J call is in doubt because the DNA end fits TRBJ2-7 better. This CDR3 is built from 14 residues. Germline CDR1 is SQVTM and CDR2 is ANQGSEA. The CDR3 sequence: CSAMTSGFSYEQYF. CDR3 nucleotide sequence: TGCAGCGCCATGACTAGCGGATTCTCCTACGAGCAGTACTTC.

The CDR3 region is CASSSGGGYEQYF. The CDR3 nucleotides are TGTGCCAGCAGCTCAGGGGGCGGTTACGAGCAGTACTTC. The chain couples TRBV5-6 to TRBJ2-7; 8 bases match TRBD1. Germline trimming cut 3 bases from V and 4 bases from J; bases unmatched to any gene: 3. Per germline, CDR1 SGHDT and CDR2 YYEEEE. The CDR3 runs to 13 residues.

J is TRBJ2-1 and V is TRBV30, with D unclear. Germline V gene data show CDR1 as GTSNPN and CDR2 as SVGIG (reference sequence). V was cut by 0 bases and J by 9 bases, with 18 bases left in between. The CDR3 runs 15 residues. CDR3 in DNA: TGTGCCTGGAGTGTACTCCCACTCCTCGGTGGTGAGCAGTTCTTC. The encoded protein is CAWSVLPLLGGEQFF.